These T cell receptor beta chains were read from a single sample in a study of blood T cells in healthy people across ages. TCRdb analysed the 5' RACE reads with MiXCR anew, one entry per CDR3 protein. The table shows approximately 810,000 distinct CDR3 sequences, with 25% to 35% occurring only once. Material for sequencing was blood. These receptors were taken from a woman aged 80 or over in good health. The CDR3 runs from the conserved cysteine through the conserved F or W. The order of the fields is V gene, D gene, clone size, CDR3 length, J gene, CDR3 protein, CDR3 DNA. The D gene is left open where the match is weak. Part of the rows lack a size; the others show once, few, many or a class for expanded clones.

>TRBV4-1|TRBD1|many|15|TRBJ1-4
CASSHETGQGKKLFF
TGCGCCAGCAGCCACGAAACGGGACAGGGGAAAAAACTGTTTTTT
>TRBV12-3/TRBV12-4|.|.|15|TRBJ2-3
CASRPVNSEGDTQYF
TGTGCCAGCAGGCCCGTTAACAGCGAAGGAGATACGCAGTATTTT
>TRBV9|.|once|12|TRBJ2-1
CASSVAGNEQFF
TGTGCCAGCAGCGTAGCGGGGAATGAGCAGTTCTTC
>TRBV6-5|.|many|15|TRBJ1-5
CASSLLRGSNQPQHF
TGTGCCAGCAGTTTGCTAAGGGGTAGCAATCAGCCCCAGCATTTT
>TRBV12-3/TRBV12-4|TRBD2|.|17|TRBJ2-1
CASSLALGTSANNEQFF
TGTGCCAGCAGTTTAGCGCTGGGGACTAGCGCCAACAATGAGCAGTTCTTC
>TRBV2|.|many|12|TRBJ1-6
CASSEGIGRLHF
TGTGCCAGCAGTGAAGGGATAGGGAGGCTCCACTTT
>TRBV24-1|.|.|14|TRBJ2-5
CATSDFDSSETQYF
TGTGCCACCAGTGATTTTGACAGCTCAGAGACCCAGTACTTC
>TRBV5-5|.|.|17|TRBJ2-5
CASSLARRAAYQETQYF
TGTGCCAGCAGCTTGGCCCGGAGGGCCGCGTACCAAGAGACCCAGTACTTC
>TRBV18|TRBD2|few|17|TRBJ2-4
CASSPNQAGGPANIQYF
TGTGCCAGCTCACCAAACCAAGCGGGGGGGCCCGCAAACATTCAGTACTTC
>TRBV5-1|.|few|16|TRBJ2-2
CASSLVIGANTGELFF
TGCGCCAGCAGCTTGGTCATCGGGGCGAACACCGGGGAGCTGTTTTTT
>TRBV7-2|TRBD2|.|15|TRBJ2-3
CASSFGSGEVDTQYF
TGTGCCAGCAGCTTTGGGAGCGGGGAAGTAGATACGCAGTATTTT
>TRBV11-2|TRBD2|.|22|TRBJ2-3
CASSSPSSGLAGGLLSTDTQYF
TGTGCCAGCAGTTCCCCCTCTAGCGGACTAGCGGGGGGGCTACTAAGCACAGATACGCAGTATTTT
>TRBV9|.|many|17|TRBJ2-3
CASSVEGGRTSTDTQYF
TGTGCCAGCAGCGTAGAGGGGGGCCGTACTAGCACAGATACGCAGTATTTT
>TRBV6-2/TRBV6-3|.|.|14|TRBJ2-2
CASRDTGFSGELFF
TGTGCCAGCAGGGATACAGGGTTCAGCGGGGAGCTGTTTTTT
>TRBV6-6|TRBD2|few|17|TRBJ2-3
CASSSAGAGGSGDTQYF
TGTGCCAGCAGTTCCGCCGGTGCGGGGGGGTCTGGGGATACGCAGTATTTT
>TRBV12-3/TRBV12-4|TRBD1|.|12|TRBJ1-1
CASDRGGTEAFF
TGTGCCAGTGACAGGGGGGGAACTGAAGCTTTCTTT
>TRBV7-9|.|many|12|TRBJ2-7
CASSFQSYEQYF
TGTGCCAGCAGCTTTCAAAGCTACGAGCAGTACTTC
>TRBV7-2|.|many|15|TRBJ1-1
CASSLSPWGASEAFF
TGTGCCAGCAGCTTATCGCCCTGGGGGGCCAGTGAAGCTTTCTTT
>TRBV27|TRBD1|.|16|TRBJ2-5
CVSSRTGTGCGETQYF
TGTGTCAGCAGCCGAACCGGGACAGGGTGTGGGGAGACCCAGTACTTC
>TRBV3-1|.|.|16|TRBJ1-4
CASSHRGDGRYEKLFF
TGTGCCAGCAGCCACAGGGGCGACGGACGGTACGAAAAACTGTTTTTT
>TRBV6-1|.|few|17|TRBJ1-5
CASRNRQPPSSNQPQHF
TGTGCCAGCAGGAATCGTCAGCCACCCAGTAGCAATCAGCCCCAGCATTTT
>TRBV12-3/TRBV12-4|TRBD1|many|13|TRBJ1-2
CASSSQGDYGYTF
TGTGCCAGCAGCTCACAGGGGGACTATGGCTACACCTTC
>TRBV29-1|TRBD2|many|13|TRBJ2-5
CSTSGGYGETQYF
TGCAGCACTAGCGGGGGGTACGGGGAGACCCAGTACTTC
>TRBV4-3|.|many|15|TRBJ2-5
CASSQDRMGAETQYF
TGCGCCAGCAGCCAAGATCGGATGGGCGCAGAGACCCAGTACTTC
>TRBV14|.|.|13|TRBJ2-7
CASSPLGIYEQYF
TGTGCCAGCAGCCCTCTGGGGATATACGAGCAGTACTTC
>TRBV30|.|few|16|TRBJ1-5
CAWSVLGVSGNQPQHF
TGTGCCTGGAGTGTGTTAGGGGTGAGCGGCAATCAGCCCCAGCATTTT
>TRBV25-1|.|many|13|TRBJ2-5
CASSEANQETQYF
TGTGCCAGCAGTGAAGCCAACCAAGAGACCCAGTACTTC
>TRBV27|TRBD1|many|15|TRBJ1-1
CASSSRTGRVTEAFF
TGTGCCAGCAGTTCTCGGACAGGGCGGGTCACTGAAGCTTTCTTT
>TRBV11-2|TRBD2|.|18|TRBJ2-1
CASSSLAGGLSSYNEQFF
TGTGCCAGCAGCTCCTTAGCGGGGGGGCTTAGCTCCTACAATGAGCAGTTCTTC